This T cell receptor (beta chain) comes out of a study of blood T cells in healthy people across ages. With a J-beta primer mix and a sample-barcoded 5' primer, a second PCR ran about 7 to 12 cycles. One entry per CDR3 protein results from TCRdb running MiXCR on the 5' RACE reads. The table lists some 850,000 distinct CDR3 sequences, around 25% of them singletons. This clonotype has a handful of counts. Isolated PBMCs totaled at least 7 million in each sample. These data were also reused for a study on T cells of mothers and their children. This second report adds: Thymic selection molds TCR recombination output in a comparable way in related and unrelated pairs. Normalized overlap was always slightly, never significantly, higher in related than unrelated mother-child pairs.

Sequenced input: blood. This TCR came from a boy aged 5-17 years in good health.

The CDR3 region has the DNA TGTGCCAGCAGTAACCCGACAGGGGGTAATGAAAAACTGTTTTTT. It encodes CASSNPTGGNEKLFF. The chain couples TRBV27 to TRBJ1-4; 9 bases line up with TRBD1. Germline V lookup: CDR1 MNHEY, CDR2 SMNVEV (reference sequence). This CDR3 is built from 15 residues. The ends lost 5 bases at V and 4 bases at J; junction bases unmatched: 5. Looking up the rest from reference TRBV27 and TRBJ1-4 gives the full variable domain: EAQVTQNPRYLITVTGKKLTVTCSQNMNHEYMSWYRQDPGLGLRQIYYSMNVEVTDKGDVPEGYKVSRKEKRNFPLILESPSPNQTSLYFCASSNPTGGNEKLFFGSGTQLSVL.